Listed below are T cell receptor beta chains from one sample, sequenced in a study of T-cell memory formation after mild COVID-19. TCRdb fed the 5' RACE reads into MiXCR, producing one record per CDR3 protein. The sample consists of 580,000 or so distinct CDR3 sequences, roughly 17% of them appearing once. The sample comprised PBMCs or a T cell subset sorted from them (not recorded which). The receptors here all came from an adult woman who had mild COVID-19 (a few samples of this study predate the infection). Cell type and time point are not known. Both conserved end residues are part of each CDR3. The D gene is left open where the match is weak. Expanded clones get a size class; other rows say once, few or many, or leave the size out.

j_call d_call v_call clone_size cdr3_nt cdr3_aa
TRBJ2-3 TRBD2 TRBV20-1 - TGCAGTGCTTTAGGGACTAGCGGCACAGATACGCAGTATTTT CSALGTSGTDTQYF
TRBJ2-5 - TRBV12-3/TRBV12-4 - TGTGCCAGCAGCCCCGATGAAGGGGCGGGTGGGAAGACCCAGTACTTC CASSPDEGAGGKTQYF
TRBJ2-7 - TRBV7-9 - TGTGCCAGCAGCGCCAGCAGGTCGTCCTCCTACGAGCAGTACTTC CASSASRSSSYEQYF
TRBJ1-1 - TRBV7-9 - TGTGCCAGCAGCTTAGAGCGGAACACTGAAGCTTTCTTT CASSLERNTEAFF
TRBJ1-1 - TRBV7-9 - TGTGCCAGCAGCCCAACCAGAGGCACTGAAGCTTTCTTT CASSPTRGTEAFF
TRBJ2-3 - TRBV5-1 - TGCGCCAGCAGCTTGGGACAGATAAGCACAGATACGCAGTATTTT CASSLGQISTDTQYF
TRBJ2-5 - TRBV3-1 - TGTGCCAGCAGCCAAGGATGGAGCAGGAAAGAGACCCAGTACTTC CASSQGWSRKETQYF
TRBJ1-3 - TRBV12-3/TRBV12-4 few TGTGCCAGCAGTTTATCTTCGCCGGGAACGGGAAACACCATATATTTT CASSLSSPGTGNTIYF
TRBJ1-1 - TRBV5-5 - TGTGCCAGCAGTCCGGGGGGGACCACTGAAGCTTTCTTT CASSPGGTTEAFF
TRBJ1-2 - TRBV25-1 - TGTGCCAGCAGTGAATCTCCTTTTGGAGCGGATGGCTACACCTTC CASSESPFGADGYTF
TRBJ2-5 - TRBV2 - TGTGCCAGCGTCCAACAGGTTTACCAAGAGACCCAGTACTTC CASVQQVYQETQYF
TRBJ2-7 - TRBV6-5 - TGTGCCAGCAGTTACTCCCGCGGACAGCTCGGGTACTTC CASSYSRGQLGYF
TRBJ2-3 - TRBV4-3 few TGCGCCAGCAGCCAAGATCAGGAGGGGGCAGATACGCAGTATTTT CASSQDQEGADTQYF
TRBJ2-1 - TRBV7-9 few TGTGCCAGCAGCTTAGAACAAACTAGGCAGAATGAGCAGTTCTTC CASSLEQTRQNEQFF
TRBJ2-3 - TRBV12-3/TRBV12-4 - TGTGCCAGCAGTTTGAGGTGGGAGGTTACCAGGTCCGATTCCTCCACAGATACGCAGTATTTT CASSLRWEVTRSDSSTDTQYF
TRBJ1-5 - TRBV7-9 - TGTGCCAGCAGCTTCGGAGGGGCAAGGGATCAGCCCCAGCATTTT CASSFGGARDQPQHF
TRBJ2-2 - TRBV12-3/TRBV12-4 - TGTGCCAGCAGCTCGGGACACTCTGAAGGGGAGCTGTTTTTT CASSSGHSEGELFF
TRBJ1-1 - TRBV3-1 - TGTGCCAGCAGCCAAGCTCAGGAGAACACTGAAGCTTTCTTT CASSQAQENTEAFF
TRBJ2-1 - TRBV7-3 - TGTGCCAGCAGCTTATTGAGGGCCACCTACAATGAGCAGTTCTTC CASSLLRATYNEQFF
TRBJ1-5 TRBD1 TRBV15 - TGTGCCACTAGACAGGGGGCGGGCGATCAGCCCCAGCATTTT CATRQGAGDQPQHF
TRBJ2-3 TRBD2 TRBV7-2 - TGTGCCAGCAGCGGCTGGCGGGGGGGCACAGATACGCAGTATTTT CASSGWRGGTDTQYF
TRBJ1-4 TRBD1 TRBV4-1 - TGCGCCAGCAGCCTAACAGGGGGCCATAGTGAACTGTTTTTT CASSLTGGHSELFF
TRBJ2-7 TRBD2 TRBV3-1 - TGTGCCAGCAGCCAAAGACTAGCGGGAGGGCCGCAGTACTTC CASSQRLAGGPQYF
TRBJ1-2 TRBD1 TRBV7-9 - TGTGCCAGCAGCGCCAGGGGGTCGGCTAACTATGGCTACACCTTC CASSARGSANYGYTF
TRBJ2-7 - TRBV6-1 - TGTGCCAGCAGTGACGGAGGGCGCCTAACCTACGAGCAGTACTTC CASSDGGRLTYEQYF
TRBJ2-2 TRBD2 TRBV27 few TGTGCCAGCAGTTTATCGGGCGGGGGCACCGGGGAGCTGTTTTTT CASSLSGGGTGELFF
TRBJ2-5 TRBD2 TRBV20-1 - TGCAGTGCTAGAACGATTCTCGGGCTAGCGGGTCAAGAGACCCAGTACTTC CSARTILGLAGQETQYF